Below, one TCR beta chain is given with its context. The data were obtained in a study of blood T cell repertoires in COVID-19. The data were produced by immunoSEQ multiplex PCR, yet TCRdb's version contains in-frame clones alone and is incomplete. The data contain some 210,000 clones, 70% to 90% of them singletons. V was clipped by 5 bases and J by 7 bases; unmatched bases: 13. Germline V gene lookup returns CDR1 LNHDA and CDR2 SQIVND (reference sequence). The CDR3 totals 17 residues. The clonotype comes from an older woman with active or convalescent COVID-19. The rearrangement links TRBV19 to TRBJ2-1; 11 bases are a match to TRBD2. The sample consisted of peripheral blood. The CDR3 sequence: CASSSQTSGITGNEQFF. CDR3 nucleotide sequence: TGTGCCAGTAGTTCTCAGACTAGCGGGATTACAGGGAATGAGCAGTTCTTC.